Sequencing of this T cell receptor (beta chain) was carried out in a study of blood T cells in healthy people across ages. Findings and caveats of the study: There were more naive CD4+ cells and higher diversity in long-lived donors than in aged donors.

PCR was performed a second time for about 6 to 12 cycles using a sample-barcoded 5' primer and a J-beta primer mix. TCRdb called the 5' RACE reads again in MiXCR, with one record for every CDR3 protein. The repertoire holds hundreds of thousands of distinct CDR3 sequences, 40% to 45% seen once, with roughly 30% in the top ten. A note on this clonotype: Its antigen is unidentified.

CDR1 is WNHNN and CDR2 is SYGVQD in the germline V gene (reference sequence). The ends lost 6 bases at V and 2 bases at J; junction bases unmatched: 9. This CDR3 comprises 17 residues. The sample consisted of blood. This sequence originates from an elderly man in good health. The chain uses TRBV10-1 and TRBJ2-7, with 14 bases aligning to TRBD2. CDR3 region: CASSVGLAGDVTYEQYF. The CDR3 nucleotides read TGCGCCAGCAGCGTGGGACTAGCGGGGGACGTCACCTACGAGCAGTACTTC.